What follows are 5 T cell receptor beta chains derived from one specimen sequenced in a study of blood T cell repertoires in COVID-19. Produced via immunoSEQ multiplex PCR; TCRdb's table is partial and in-frame only. The sample has some 200,000 clones; less than 90% are singletons. Sequencing input: peripheral blood. All receptors come from a woman aged 60 to 75 who had recovered from COVID-19.

The chain joins TRBV27 to TRBJ1-3, with D tentatively TRBD1 (6 bases). Trimming shortened V by 4 bases and J by 3 bases, and 16 bases separated the two germline ends. CDR1 and CDR2 (germline): MNHEY, SMNVEV (reference sequence). This CDR3 spans 16 amino acids. CDR3 sequence (DNA): TGTGCCAGCAGTTCTGTTTCAGGGGCGCGTGGAAACACCATATATTTT. Amino acids: CASSSVSGARGNTIYF.

The V and J genes are TRBV30 and TRBJ1-2, with 7 positions matching TRBD1. The trim removed 5 bases at V and 2 bases at J, leaving 5 bases unmatched. The germline V gene encodes CDR1 GTSNPN and CDR2 SVGIG (reference sequence). The length of the CDR3 is 13 residues. This chain's CDR3 is CAWDPGQNYGYTF. CDR3 bases: TGTGCCTGGGACCCGGGACAGAACTATGGCTACACCTTC.

The rearrangement joins TRBV14 to TRBJ1-2, with a possible D match to TRBD1 (6 bases). Deletions cut 4 bases from V and 3 bases from J, with 33 bases between. From germline, CDR1 is SGHDN and CDR2 FVKESK. CDR3 length: 21 amino acids. Written as DNA, the CDR3 is TGTGCCAGCAGCCCCCTCCCCGGACTGACCTTGGGGGGGCCGCACGACTATGGCTACACCTTC. Residues: CASSPLPGLTLGGPHDYGYTF.

V and J are TRBV5-1 and TRBJ1-3; TRBD1 might be the D (5 bases). Trimming shortened V by 6 bases and J by 1 base, and 11 bases separated the two germline ends. This CDR3 is 14 amino acids long. The germline V gene has CDR1 SGHRS and CDR2 YFSETQ. CDR3 bases: TGCGCCAGCACAACCGGACATTCTGGAAACACCATATATTTT. This translates into CASTTGHSGNTIYF.

The CDR3 coding sequence is TGTGCCAGCGGAAGGGGCGGGACCAGCACAGATACGCAGTATTTT. This encodes CASGRGGTSTDTQYF. The chain joins TRBV27 to TRBJ2-3; a possible D gene is TRBD2 (6 bases). The CDR3 has 15 residues. Germline values: CDR1 MNHEY, CDR2 SMNVEV (reference sequence). Trimming pared 8 bases from V and 0 bases from J, leaving 15 bases between.